A selection of T cell receptor beta chains follows, all from one sample in a study of Graves' ophthalmopathy and Graves' hyperthyroidism. TCRdb called the multiplex PCR reads again in MiXCR, with one record for every CDR3 protein. The sample carries 450,000 to 600,000 distinct CDR3 sequences, about 40% recorded once. Sequencing input: peripheral blood or thyroid tissue (not recorded which). These receptor sequences come from an adult man with Graves' hyperthyroidism. Each CDR3 is given with its conserved first and last residue. The order of the fields is V gene, D gene, J gene, CDR3 protein. The D gene is left open where the match is weak.

v_call: TRBV6-2/TRBV6-3
d_call: TRBD1
j_call: TRBJ2-2
cdr3_aa: CASSRLVQGVIGELFF

v_call: TRBV24-1
d_call: TRBD1
j_call: TRBJ2-3
cdr3_aa: CATSDSTGGTDTQYF

v_call: TRBV7-8
d_call: TRBD1
j_call: TRBJ2-5
cdr3_aa: CASNLPGQVYQETQYF

v_call: TRBV5-1
d_call: -
j_call: TRBJ1-1
cdr3_aa: CASSLMRISEAFF

v_call: TRBV10-3
d_call: -
j_call: TRBJ2-5
cdr3_aa: CATYPGRAQETQYF

v_call: TRBV10-3
d_call: TRBD2
j_call: TRBJ2-5
cdr3_aa: CAISESWRGAQETQYF

v_call: TRBV5-5
d_call: -
j_call: TRBJ1-2
cdr3_aa: CASSLGAQDYGYTF

v_call: TRBV3-1
d_call: -
j_call: TRBJ1-1
cdr3_aa: CASSLTPGLNTEAFF

v_call: TRBV6-6
d_call: -
j_call: TRBJ2-6
cdr3_aa: CASSEGRLSGANVLTF

v_call: TRBV2
d_call: TRBD2
j_call: TRBJ2-7
cdr3_aa: CASSDLAGVEQYF

v_call: TRBV25-1
d_call: TRBD1
j_call: TRBJ2-5
cdr3_aa: CASSDTGGPETQYF

v_call: TRBV14
d_call: -
j_call: -
cdr3_aa: CASSHGSYNEQFF

v_call: TRBV13
d_call: TRBD2
j_call: TRBJ2-5
cdr3_aa: CASFGLEGGSQETQYF

v_call: TRBV10-3
d_call: -
j_call: TRBJ1-6
cdr3_aa: CAISTIPSHYNSPLHF

v_call: TRBV7-8
d_call: -
j_call: TRBJ2-2
cdr3_aa: CASSLVGSGNTGELFF

v_call: TRBV24-1
d_call: TRBD1
j_call: TRBJ2-4
cdr3_aa: CATGRTGVVLAKNIQYF

v_call: TRBV29-1
d_call: TRBD1
j_call: TRBJ2-2
cdr3_aa: CSFRTGGTGELFF

v_call: TRBV12-5
d_call: -
j_call: TRBJ1-6
cdr3_aa: CASGPGGPGNSPLHF

v_call: TRBV5-4
d_call: TRBD1
j_call: TRBJ2-2
cdr3_aa: CASSLQGAMTGELFF

v_call: TRBV24-1
d_call: -
j_call: TRBJ2-5
cdr3_aa: CATSEVAGLGETQYF

v_call: TRBV29-1
d_call: TRBD2
j_call: TRBJ2-7
cdr3_aa: CSVETGGSYEQYF

v_call: TRBV9
d_call: -
j_call: TRBJ2-5
cdr3_aa: CASSEGGREQETQYF

v_call: TRBV20-1
d_call: -
j_call: TRBJ2-5
cdr3_aa: CSASEAAPQETQYF

v_call: TRBV10-3
d_call: -
j_call: TRBJ1-1
cdr3_aa: CASSEGAGRTVGAEAFF

v_call: TRBV5-1
d_call: TRBD1
j_call: TRBJ1-3
cdr3_aa: CASSSDRGTGSTIYF

v_call: TRBV20-1
d_call: -
j_call: TRBJ2-7
cdr3_aa: CSVGKQDVNEQYF

v_call: TRBV20-1
d_call: -
j_call: TRBJ2-7
cdr3_aa: CSAILSSTHEQYF

v_call: TRBV10-3
d_call: -
j_call: TRBJ1-6
cdr3_aa: CAIGGANSPLHF

v_call: TRBV12-3/TRBV12-4
d_call: TRBD1
j_call: TRBJ1-5
cdr3_aa: CASSPTGGRNQPQHF

v_call: TRBV9
d_call: -
j_call: TRBJ1-2
cdr3_aa: CASSVEVAGGRGYGYTF

v_call: TRBV24-1
d_call: TRBD2
j_call: TRBJ2-5
cdr3_aa: CATSDFSGSFVETQYF

v_call: TRBV5-4
d_call: -
j_call: TRBJ2-2
cdr3_aa: CASSLETFRGSELFF

v_call: TRBV5-1
d_call: TRBD2
j_call: TRBJ2-5
cdr3_aa: CASSLTAGLAGRVETQYF

v_call: TRBV7-6
d_call: TRBD2
j_call: -
cdr3_aa: CASSFGLVDRDEQFF

v_call: TRBV12-3/TRBV12-4
d_call: TRBD1
j_call: TRBJ1-2
cdr3_aa: CASSEEGDRGLNYGYTF

v_call: TRBV7-3
d_call: TRBD1
j_call: TRBJ2-2
cdr3_aa: CASSPGTGDTGELFF

v_call: TRBV6-5
d_call: -
j_call: TRBJ1-5
cdr3_aa: CASSYGGGAEPQHF

v_call: TRBV30
d_call: -
j_call: TRBJ2-5
cdr3_aa: CAWTPRDRPHVQETQYF

v_call: TRBV29-1
d_call: -
j_call: TRBJ1-1
cdr3_aa: CSVEEGSTEAFF

v_call: TRBV25-1
d_call: -
j_call: TRBJ1-5
cdr3_aa: CASSVNSNQPQHF

v_call: TRBV6-6
d_call: TRBD2
j_call: TRBJ2-2
cdr3_aa: CASSYERGNTGELFF

v_call: TRBV4-2
d_call: -
j_call: TRBJ1-3
cdr3_aa: CASSQVVVPGNTIYF

v_call: TRBV6-5
d_call: -
j_call: TRBJ1-1
cdr3_aa: CASSSPGRHMNTEAFF

v_call: TRBV20-1
d_call: TRBD2
j_call: TRBJ2-7
cdr3_aa: CSARGLAGRVRDEQYF

v_call: TRBV6-5
d_call: -
j_call: TRBJ1-1
cdr3_aa: CASSYSKSLWKNTEAFF

v_call: TRBV13
d_call: TRBD1
j_call: TRBJ1-2
cdr3_aa: CASSPRMGRGLGYTF

v_call: TRBV12-3/TRBV12-4
d_call: -
j_call: TRBJ1-2
cdr3_aa: CASSRPGEEGYTF

v_call: TRBV15
d_call: -
j_call: TRBJ2-7
cdr3_aa: CATSRDFQYEQYF

v_call: TRBV6-6
d_call: -
j_call: TRBJ1-2
cdr3_aa: CASSFSRTDGYTF

v_call: TRBV10-2
d_call: -
j_call: TRBJ2-2
cdr3_aa: CASSLVGSTGELFF

v_call: TRBV10-3
d_call: TRBD2
j_call: TRBJ2-2
cdr3_aa: CATKGLAETGELFF

v_call: TRBV10-3
d_call: -
j_call: TRBJ1-5
cdr3_aa: CAINTGTSGNTNQPQHF

v_call: TRBV27
d_call: -
j_call: TRBJ2-2
cdr3_aa: CASSLFPSVNTGELFF

v_call: TRBV6-5
d_call: TRBD2
j_call: TRBJ2-7
cdr3_aa: CASRGLAPSYEQYF

v_call: TRBV28
d_call: TRBD1
j_call: TRBJ1-1
cdr3_aa: CASRGQGFRDTEAFF

v_call: TRBV11-2
d_call: TRBD2
j_call: TRBJ2-7
cdr3_aa: CASSIAPGLGYEQYF

v_call: TRBV19
d_call: TRBD1
j_call: TRBJ1-5
cdr3_aa: CASSGMGTGIQPQHF

v_call: TRBV2
d_call: TRBD1
j_call: TRBJ2-2
cdr3_aa: CASGPDRGLILNTGELFF

v_call: TRBV20-1
d_call: -
j_call: TRBJ2-2
cdr3_aa: CSASLRGELFF